This T cell receptor (beta chain) was captured by sequencing in a study of blood T cell repertoires in COVID-19. In germline, CDR1 is SGHTA, CDR2 FQGNSA. The V end was cut by 5 bases, the J end by 7 bases, with 18 bases between. There are 15 residues in the CDR3. Generated by immunoSEQ multiplex PCR, the TCRdb table keeps only in-frame clones and is missing some. Of approximately 270,000 clones in the sample, roughly 84% were seen once. The clonotype originates from a human donor with COVID-19, enrolled during active disease. The donor label of this sample is uncertain. J is TRBJ2-1 and V is TRBV7-2; D might be TRBD2 (6 bases). Sequencing was performed on peripheral blood. The CDR3 reads CASSVAGGVVNEQFF. CDR3 bases: TGTGCCAGCAGCGTGGCCGGAGGGGTGGTGAATGAGCAGTTCTTC.